Described below is a single TCR beta chain sequence and its context. The antigen is not known. Using immunoSEQ multiplex PCR, the repertoire was profiled, and TCRdb retains in-frame clones only, with some absent. Of 20,000 to 25,000 clones detected, around 84% appear once; the ten largest clones hold approximately 15%. The CDR3 covers 15 residues. Trimming removed 0 bases from V and 2 bases from J; junction bases left unmatched: 4. Per the germline V gene, CDR1 is PRHDT and CDR2 is FYEKMQ (reference sequence). The data belong to a study of OX40 agonist ivuxolimab in advanced cancers. Across the whole study: Participants averaged about 66 years of age (range roughly 23 to 85) and were roughly 83% male. Antecedent anti-PD-1, anti-PD-L1 or anti-CTLA-4 therapy was permissible, with roughly 40% having received some. Study findings and constraints: The work left the antigen specificity of expanded peripheral T cells undetermined. CD4+ T cells averaged fewer expanded clones than CD8+ T cells.

The chain has TRBV13 and TRBJ2-7; TRBD1 matches 7 bases. The sample here was CD4+ or CD8+ T cells sorted from blood, taken in a trial of the OX40 agonist ivuxolimab. This clonotype originated in an adult with an advanced solid tumor such as melanoma, head and neck, liver or kidney cancer. The DNA of the CDR3 is TGTGCCAGCAGCTTAGGGGGGACAGCTGCCTACGAGCAGTACTTC. This gives the protein CASSLGGTAAYEQYF.